These T cell receptor beta chains were read from a single sample in a study of T cell responses to AZD1222 COVID-19 vaccine. Sequencing was performed with immunoSEQ multiplex PCR; in TCRdb, only in-frame clones are kept and a portion is missing. The sample yields about 97,000 clones, around 89% seen once. Sample: peripheral blood, taken on day 0 of AZD1222 vaccination. Receptors originate from an adult in good health. Each CDR3 is given with its conserved first and last residue. D genes are given only for firm matches. Only part of the rows carry a size: once, few, many, or a class if the clone is expanded.

j_call	d_call	clone_size	v_call	cdr3_nt	cdr3_aa
TRBJ1-1	-	-	TRBV19	TGTGCCAGTAGTACCCCTGGCAGCCCCGTGAACACTGAAGCTTTCTTT	CASSTPGSPVNTEAFF
TRBJ1-2	TRBD1	-	TRBV5-4	TGTGCCAGCAGCTTGGAAGGCAGGGGGTATGGCTACACCTTC	CASSLEGRGYGYTF
TRBJ2-3	-	-	TRBV28	TGTGCCAGCAGTGACCGGGTCTCGGGAACAGATACGCAGTATTTT	CASSDRVSGTDTQYF
TRBJ2-7	TRBD1	-	TRBV10-3	TGTGCCATCAGTGAAGCTCAACAGGGGATGTACGAGCAGTACTTC	CAISEAQQGMYEQYF
TRBJ1-6	-	-	TRBV6-5	TGTGCCAGCAGTTACTCCTACGGGGGCAGGTCACCCCTCCACTTT	CASSYSYGGRSPLHF
TRBJ1-1	-	-	TRBV20-1	TGCAGTGCTAGTCAGGCAGGGAGGACTGAAGCTTTCTTT	CSASQAGRTEAFF
TRBJ2-1	-	-	TRBV28	TGTGCCAGCAGTATAGCGGAGGCTAATGAGCAGTTCTTC	CASSIAEANEQFF
TRBJ2-3	TRBD1	few	TRBV27	TGTGCCAGCAGTCCATCGGGACAGGGAAGCACAGATACGCAGTATTTT	CASSPSGQGSTDTQYF
TRBJ2-7	TRBD2	-	TRBV7-2	TGTGCCAGCAGCCCCGGACTAGCGATCTCCTACGAGCAGTACTTC	CASSPGLAISYEQYF
TRBJ1-2	TRBD1	-	TRBV6-5	TGTGCCAGCAGAGACCCGGGACAGGGGTTCTATGGCTACACCTTC	CASRDPGQGFYGYTF
TRBJ1-2	TRBD1	-	TRBV6-2/TRBV6-3	TGTGCCAGCAGTTACCTCCGGGACAGTCCCTATGGCTACACCTTC	CASSYLRDSPYGYTF
TRBJ1-4	TRBD1	few	TRBV7-9	TGTGCCAGCAGCCCGACAGGGGTTGTTGAAAAACTGTTTTTT	CASSPTGVVEKLFF
TRBJ1-6	-	few	TRBV7-2	TGTGCCAGCAGCTTAAGTTCACCCCTCCACTTT	CASSLSSPLHF
TRBJ2-2	TRBD1	-	TRBV5-1	TGCGCCAGCAGCTACACCGGGACAGGGACCGGGGAGCTGTTTTTT	CASSYTGTGTGELFF
TRBJ2-7	-	-	TRBV11-1	TGTGCCAGCAGTTCGGGCAGGGCCTACGAGCAGTACTTC	CASSSGRAYEQYF
TRBJ2-3	TRBD1	-	TRBV5-8	TGTGCCAGCAGCTTAGGGCAGGGGGCTGGAGATACGCAGTATTTT	CASSLGQGAGDTQYF
TRBJ2-7	TRBD2	-	TRBV7-6	TGTGCCAGCAGCTTAGGACTAGCGGGAGGACGCTCCTACGAGCAGTACTTC	CASSLGLAGGRSYEQYF
TRBJ2-2	-	-	TRBV29-1	TGCAGCGTTGGGACCCACGCGAACACCGGGGAGCTGTTTTTT	CSVGTHANTGELFF
TRBJ2-2	TRBD1	-	TRBV11-2	TGTGCCAGCCCCCCCGGGACAGTGAACACCGGGGAGCTGTTTTTT	CASPPGTVNTGELFF
TRBJ2-3	-	few	TRBV6-6	TGTGCCAGCAGTCCGATAGGGCTACAGGGTCAACGCACAGATACGCAGTATTTT	CASSPIGLQGQRTDTQYF
TRBJ2-5	-	-	TRBV24-1	TGTGCCACCAGTGAGGGACACCAAGAGACCCAGTACTTC	CATSEGHQETQYF
TRBJ2-7	TRBD2	-	TRBV6-2/TRBV6-3	TGTGCCAGCAGTGACCCCGGGACTAGCGGCCTCTACGAGCAGTACTTC	CASSDPGTSGLYEQYF
TRBJ1-1	-	-	TRBV7-2	TGTGCCAGCAGGCATCCAAGACTTAACACTGAAGCTTTCTTT	CASRHPRLNTEAFF
TRBJ2-2	-	few	TRBV5-1	TGCGCCAGCAGCTCCCGTTTTACCGGGGAGCTGTTTTTT	CASSSRFTGELFF
TRBJ2-3	-	-	TRBV28	TGTGCCAGCAGACGAAGCACAGATACGCAGTATTTT	CASRRSTDTQYF
TRBJ2-3	-	-	TRBV7-8	TGTGCCAGCAGCCGCGATCAAGATACGCAGTATTTT	CASSRDQDTQYF
TRBJ2-7	-	-	TRBV7-6	TGTGCCAGCAGCTTAGGGGCATTGTCGGACGGGTCCTACGAGCAGTACTTC	CASSLGALSDGSYEQYF
TRBJ2-7	TRBD1	-	TRBV6-2/TRBV6-3	TGTGCCAGCAGTTATATACCCTCAATCGGCGGGACAGGCGGACACGAGCAGTACTTC	CASSYIPSIGGTGGHEQYF
TRBJ2-2	TRBD1	once	TRBV5-4	TGTGCCAGCAGCACGCAGACAGGGTACACCGGGGAGCTGTTTTTT	CASSTQTGYTGELFF
TRBJ2-1	TRBD2	-	TRBV7-3	TGTGCCAGCAGGGTCAGCGGGATTGAGCAGTTCTTC	CASRVSGIEQFF
TRBJ1-2	TRBD1	-	TRBV5-4	TGTGCCAGCAGCCTCAACAGGGGGCAAGGTGGCTACACCTTC	CASSLNRGQGGYTF
TRBJ1-1	-	-	TRBV20-1	TGCAGTTCCCAGAGGACTGAAGCTTTCTTT	CSSQRTEAFF
TRBJ2-6	-	once	TRBV19	TGTGCCAGTATCAGGACAGCCGCCTCTGGGGCCAACGTCCTGACTTTC	CASIRTAASGANVLTF
TRBJ1-1	TRBD1	few	TRBV10-3	TGTGCCATCAGTGAGCTAAGGACAGGCTTTTCGCGGACTGAAGCTTTCTTT	CAISELRTGFSRTEAFF
TRBJ1-1	-	once	TRBV7-8	TGTGCCAGCAGCTCGAGACAGGTGAACACTGAAGCTTTCTTT	CASSSRQVNTEAFF
TRBJ2-5	-	-	TRBV28	TGTGCCAGCAGCTGGGACCCGACCGAGGAGACCCAGTACTTC	CASSWDPTEETQYF
TRBJ2-3	-	-	TRBV19	TGTGCCAGTAGCCAACGGTCTGTCACAGATACGCAGTATTTT	CASSQRSVTDTQYF
TRBJ2-7	TRBD2	-	TRBV7-9	TGTGCCAGCAGCTTAGACGGGAGGCACGCGGGAGAGCAGTACTTC	CASSLDGRHAGEQYF
TRBJ2-7	-	-	TRBV7-3	TGTGCCAGCAGCTTAGGGCATGGCGTCCACGAGCAGTACTTC	CASSLGHGVHEQYF
TRBJ1-2	TRBD1	-	TRBV29-1	TGCAGCGCCGAAGGGCAGGGGGGGAACTATGGCTACACCTTC	CSAEGQGGNYGYTF
TRBJ2-7	-	-	TRBV6-5	TGTGCCAGCAGGTCGTCAGGGAGCCTGTCCTACGAGCAGTACTTC	CASRSSGSLSYEQYF
TRBJ1-5	-	-	TRBV4-3	TGCGCCAGCAGCCCAAGCAGGAATCAGCCCCAGCATTTT	CASSPSRNQPQHF
TRBJ1-2	-	-	TRBV7-2	TGTGCCAGCAGCTTCCTAGACAGCGTCTGGATTGGCTACACCTTC	CASSFLDSVWIGYTF
TRBJ1-2	-	once	TRBV9	TGTGCCAGCAGCACCGGGACCGGGGTGAGGTATGGCTACACCTTC	CASSTGTGVRYGYTF
TRBJ2-3	TRBD1	-	TRBV5-1	TGCGCCAGCAGCTTGACCGGGACAGGGGGCTCGGATACGCAGTATTTT	CASSLTGTGGSDTQYF
TRBJ1-2	-	-	TRBV19	TGTGCCAGTAGTACTCAAAGAACTAACTATGGCTACACCTTC	CASSTQRTNYGYTF
TRBJ1-1	-	-	TRBV5-1	TGCGCCAGTGGGAGGGGGGCTACGGACACTGAAGCTTTCTTT	CASGRGATDTEAFF
TRBJ2-3	-	-	TRBV29-1	TGCAGCGTCCATAGGAGAGATACGCAGTATTTT	CSVHRRDTQYF
TRBJ1-5	-	-	TRBV5-6	TGTGCCAGCAGCCACTCACGGGGGCAGCCCCAGCATTTT	CASSHSRGQPQHF
TRBJ1-2	TRBD1	once	TRBV7-9	TGTGCCAGCAGCAAAGGGACAGGGGGCCTCTATGGCTACACCTTC	CASSKGTGGLYGYTF
TRBJ1-1	-	-	TRBV7-9	TGTGCCAGCAGCACGGGGGGCATGAACACTGAAGCTTTCTTT	CASSTGGMNTEAFF
TRBJ2-7	-	-	TRBV6-5	TGTGCCAGCCGTAGAGACAATACCTACGAGCAGTACTTC	CASRRDNTYEQYF
TRBJ2-5	-	-	TRBV6-1	TGTGCCAGCAGTGAAGCCAGGGCAAGGCAAGAGACCCAGTACTTC	CASSEARARQETQYF
TRBJ2-2	TRBD1	-	TRBV5-1	TGCGCCAGCAGCATAGGACAGGGGGCTTACGGCACCGGGGAGCTGTTTTTT	CASSIGQGAYGTGELFF
TRBJ2-7	TRBD1	-	TRBV28	TGTGCCAGCAGTTTACCTAACGCAGGGGGATCGTACGAGCAGTACTTC	CASSLPNAGGSYEQYF